Detailed here is one T cell receptor (beta chain). The CDR3 consists of 14 residues. In germline, CDR1 is SGDLS, CDR2 YYNGEE. Trimming pared 3 bases from V and 2 bases from J, leaving 11 bases between. This table comes from immunoSEQ multiplex PCR, and its TCRdb copy is limited to in-frame clones, with some not included. The sample yields some 240,000 clones, over 80% seen once. The data derive from a study of blood T cell repertoires in COVID-19. This chain links TRBV9 with TRBJ1-2, with D tentatively TRBD1 (5 bases). The sample comprised peripheral blood. This receptor was obtained from a middle-aged woman who had recovered from COVID-19. CDR3 nucleotide sequence: TGTGCCAGCAGCGGGGGGACTGCGAACTATGGCTACACCTTC. It codes for CASSGGTANYGYTF. The whole variable domain, filled in from reference TRBV9 and TRBJ1-2, reads DSGVTQTPKHLITATGQRVTLRCSPRSGDLSVYWYQQSLDQGLQFLIQYYNGEERAKGNILERFSAQQFPDLHSELNLSSLELGDSALYFCASSGGTANYGYTFGSGTRLTVV.